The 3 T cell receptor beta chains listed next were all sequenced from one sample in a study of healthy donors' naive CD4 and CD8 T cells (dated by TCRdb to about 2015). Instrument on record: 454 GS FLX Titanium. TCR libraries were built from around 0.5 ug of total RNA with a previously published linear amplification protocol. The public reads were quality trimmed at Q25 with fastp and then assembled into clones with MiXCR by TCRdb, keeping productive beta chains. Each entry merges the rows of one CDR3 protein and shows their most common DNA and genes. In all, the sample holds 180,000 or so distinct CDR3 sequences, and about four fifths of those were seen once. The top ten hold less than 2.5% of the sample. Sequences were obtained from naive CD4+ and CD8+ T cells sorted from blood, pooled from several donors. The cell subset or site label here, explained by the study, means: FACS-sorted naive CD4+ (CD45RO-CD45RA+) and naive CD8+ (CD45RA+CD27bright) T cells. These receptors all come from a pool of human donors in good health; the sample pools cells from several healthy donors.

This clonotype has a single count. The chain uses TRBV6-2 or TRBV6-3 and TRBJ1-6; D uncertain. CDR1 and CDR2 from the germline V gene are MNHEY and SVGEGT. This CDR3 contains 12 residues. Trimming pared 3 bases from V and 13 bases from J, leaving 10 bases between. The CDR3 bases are TGTGCCAGCAGTTATGAGTCTTCGCCCCTCCACTTT. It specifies CASSYESSPLHF.

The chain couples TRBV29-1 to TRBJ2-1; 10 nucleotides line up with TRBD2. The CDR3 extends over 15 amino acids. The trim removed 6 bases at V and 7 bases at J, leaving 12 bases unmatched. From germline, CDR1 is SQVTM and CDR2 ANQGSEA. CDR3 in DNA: TGCAGCGTCTGGGATTTAGCGGGAGGATCGAATGAGCAGTTCTTC. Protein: CSVWDLAGGSNEQFF.

CDR3 loop: CSAGNWPQHF. Here the CDR3 DNA reads TGCAGTGCTGGGAACTGGCCCCAGCATTTT. The rearrangement joins TRBV20-1 to TRBJ1-5; unclear D gene. CDR3 size: 10 residues. In germline, CDR1 is DFQATT, CDR2 SNEGSKA (reference sequence). Trimming left V 5 bases short and J 9 bases short, with 8 bases between.